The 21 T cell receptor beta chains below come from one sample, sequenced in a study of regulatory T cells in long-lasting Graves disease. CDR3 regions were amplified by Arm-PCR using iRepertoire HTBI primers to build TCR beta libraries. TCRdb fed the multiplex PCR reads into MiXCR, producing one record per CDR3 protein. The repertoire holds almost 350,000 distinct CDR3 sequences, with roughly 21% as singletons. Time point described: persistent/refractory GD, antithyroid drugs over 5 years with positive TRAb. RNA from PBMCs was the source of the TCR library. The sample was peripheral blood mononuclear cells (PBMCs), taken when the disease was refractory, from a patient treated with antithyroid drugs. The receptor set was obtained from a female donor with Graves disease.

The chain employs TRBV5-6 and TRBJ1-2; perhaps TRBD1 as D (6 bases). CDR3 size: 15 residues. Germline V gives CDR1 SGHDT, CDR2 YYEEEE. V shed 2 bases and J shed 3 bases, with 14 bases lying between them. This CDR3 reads CASSLGQGNDYGYTF. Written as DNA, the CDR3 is TGTGCCAGCAGCTTAGGGCAGGGGAACGACTATGGCTACACCTTC.

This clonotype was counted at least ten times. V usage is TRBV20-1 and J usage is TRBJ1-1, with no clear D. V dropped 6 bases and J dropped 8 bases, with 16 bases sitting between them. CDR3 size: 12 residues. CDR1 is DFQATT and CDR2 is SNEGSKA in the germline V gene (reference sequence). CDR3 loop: CSARHEQAEAFF. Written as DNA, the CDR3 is TGCAGTGCCCGGCACGAGCAGGCCGAAGCTTTCTTT.

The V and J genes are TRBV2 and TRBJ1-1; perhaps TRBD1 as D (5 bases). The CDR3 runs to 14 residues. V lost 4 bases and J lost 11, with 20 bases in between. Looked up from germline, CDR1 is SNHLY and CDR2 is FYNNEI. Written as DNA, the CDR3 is TGTGCCAGCAGTGTTTCTGGGGGGGGTCTTGTGGCTTTCTTT. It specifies CASSVSGGGLVAFF.

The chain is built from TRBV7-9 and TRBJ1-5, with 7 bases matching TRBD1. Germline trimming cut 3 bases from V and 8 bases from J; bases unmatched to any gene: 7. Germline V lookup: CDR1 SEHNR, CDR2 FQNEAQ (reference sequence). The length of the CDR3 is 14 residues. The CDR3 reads CASSFRQGREPQHF. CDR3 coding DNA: TGTGCCAGCAGCTTCAGACAGGGTAGGGAGCCCCAGCATTTT.

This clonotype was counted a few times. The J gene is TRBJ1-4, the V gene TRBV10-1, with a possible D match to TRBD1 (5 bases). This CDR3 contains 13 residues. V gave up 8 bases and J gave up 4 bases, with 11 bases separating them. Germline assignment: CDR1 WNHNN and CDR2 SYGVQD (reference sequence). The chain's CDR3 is CASAQGVNEKLFF. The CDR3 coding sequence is TGCGCCAGCGCCCAGGGAGTTAATGAAAAACTGTTTTTT.

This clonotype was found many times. The CDR3 sequence: CSVEDIWGQGAHETQYF. The CDR3 bases are TGCAGCGTTGAAGACATTTGGGGACAGGGGGCGCATGAGACCCAGTACTTC. The chain recombines TRBV29-1 with TRBJ2-5; 12 bases are shared with TRBD1. The germline V gene has CDR1 SQVTM and CDR2 ANQGSEA. CDR3 length: 17 residues. V shed 0 bases and J 5 bases; nucleotides not matched to a gene: 10.

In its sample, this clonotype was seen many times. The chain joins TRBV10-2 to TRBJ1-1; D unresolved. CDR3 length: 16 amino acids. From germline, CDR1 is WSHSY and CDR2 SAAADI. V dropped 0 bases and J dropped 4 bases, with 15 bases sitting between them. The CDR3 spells CASSESAADWATEAFF. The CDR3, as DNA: TGCGCCAGCAGTGAGTCCGCAGCGGACTGGGCCACTGAAGCTTTCTTT.

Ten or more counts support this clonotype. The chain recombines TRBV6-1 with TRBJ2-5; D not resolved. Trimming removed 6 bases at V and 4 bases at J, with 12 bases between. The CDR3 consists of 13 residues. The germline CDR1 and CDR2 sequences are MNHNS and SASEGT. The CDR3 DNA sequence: TGTGCCAGCAGCCTTAGATGGGCAGAGACCCAGTACTTC. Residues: CASSLRWAETQYF.

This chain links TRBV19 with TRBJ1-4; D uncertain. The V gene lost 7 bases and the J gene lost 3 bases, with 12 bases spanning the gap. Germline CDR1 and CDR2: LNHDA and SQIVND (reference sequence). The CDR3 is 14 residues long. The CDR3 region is CASMGSAANEKLFF. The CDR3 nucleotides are TGTGCCAGTATGGGGAGCGCGGCTAATGAAAAACTGTTTTTT.

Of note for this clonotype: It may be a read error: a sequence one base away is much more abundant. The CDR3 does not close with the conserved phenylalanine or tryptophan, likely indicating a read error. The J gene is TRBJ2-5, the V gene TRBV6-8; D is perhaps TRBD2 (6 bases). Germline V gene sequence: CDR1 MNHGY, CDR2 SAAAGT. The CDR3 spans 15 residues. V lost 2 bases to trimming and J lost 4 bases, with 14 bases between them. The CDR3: CASSYRRGSGETQYL. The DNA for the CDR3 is TGTGCCAGCAGTTACAGGCGGGGAAGTGGAGAGACCCAGTACCTC.

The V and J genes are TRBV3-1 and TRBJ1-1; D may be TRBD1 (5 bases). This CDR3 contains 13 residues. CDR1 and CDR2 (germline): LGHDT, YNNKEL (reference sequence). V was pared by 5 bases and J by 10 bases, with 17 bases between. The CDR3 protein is CASSYDSAQRAFF. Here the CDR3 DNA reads TGTGCCAGCAGCTATGACAGCGCGCAGCGAGCTTTCTTT.

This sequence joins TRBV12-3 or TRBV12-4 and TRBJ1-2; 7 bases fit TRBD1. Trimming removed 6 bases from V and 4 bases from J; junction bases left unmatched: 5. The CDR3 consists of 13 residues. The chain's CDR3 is CASRATGVYGYTF. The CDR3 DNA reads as TGTGCCAGCAGAGCTACAGGGGTCTATGGCTACACCTTC.

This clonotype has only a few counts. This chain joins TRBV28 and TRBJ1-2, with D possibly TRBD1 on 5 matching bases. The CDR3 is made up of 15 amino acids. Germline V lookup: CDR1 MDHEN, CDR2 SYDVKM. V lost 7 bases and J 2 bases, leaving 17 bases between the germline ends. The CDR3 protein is CASTTTGDGNYGYTF. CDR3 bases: TGTGCCAGCACCACCACGGGGGACGGGAACTATGGCTACACCTTC.

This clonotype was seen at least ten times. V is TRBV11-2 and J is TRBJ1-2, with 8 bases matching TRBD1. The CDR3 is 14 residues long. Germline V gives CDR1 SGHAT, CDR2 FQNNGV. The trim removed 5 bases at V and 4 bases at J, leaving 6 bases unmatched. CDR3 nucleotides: TGTGCCAGCAGCCCGGAGACAGGGGCCTATGGCTACACCTTC. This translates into CASSPETGAYGYTF.

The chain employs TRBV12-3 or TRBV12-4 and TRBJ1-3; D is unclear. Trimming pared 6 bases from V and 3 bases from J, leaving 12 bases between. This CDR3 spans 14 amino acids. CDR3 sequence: CASSLIQLGNTIYF. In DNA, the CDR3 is TGTGCCAGCAGCTTAATCCAACTTGGAAACACCATATATTTT.

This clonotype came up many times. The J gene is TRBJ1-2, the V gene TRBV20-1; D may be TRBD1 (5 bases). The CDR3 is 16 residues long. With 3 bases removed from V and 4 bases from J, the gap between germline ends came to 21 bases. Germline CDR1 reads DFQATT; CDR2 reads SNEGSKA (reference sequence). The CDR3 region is CSASAVKGRHTYGYTF. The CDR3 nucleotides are TGCAGTGCTAGTGCCGTCAAGGGACGGCATACCTATGGCTACACCTTC.

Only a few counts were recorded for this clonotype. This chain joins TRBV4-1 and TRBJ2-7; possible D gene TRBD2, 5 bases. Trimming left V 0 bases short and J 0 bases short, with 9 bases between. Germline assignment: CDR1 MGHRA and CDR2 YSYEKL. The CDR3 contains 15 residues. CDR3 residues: CASSQEERSSYEQYF. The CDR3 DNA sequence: TGCGCCAGCAGCCAAGAGGAGCGGAGCTCCTACGAGCAGTACTTC.

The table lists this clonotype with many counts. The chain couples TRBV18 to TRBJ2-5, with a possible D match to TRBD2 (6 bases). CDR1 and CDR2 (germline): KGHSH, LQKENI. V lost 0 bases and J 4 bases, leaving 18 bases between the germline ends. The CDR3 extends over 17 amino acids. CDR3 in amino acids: CASSPPSRLRDLETQYF. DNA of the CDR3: TGTGCCAGCTCACCACCGTCGCGTCTGCGGGACTTAGAGACCCAGTACTTC.

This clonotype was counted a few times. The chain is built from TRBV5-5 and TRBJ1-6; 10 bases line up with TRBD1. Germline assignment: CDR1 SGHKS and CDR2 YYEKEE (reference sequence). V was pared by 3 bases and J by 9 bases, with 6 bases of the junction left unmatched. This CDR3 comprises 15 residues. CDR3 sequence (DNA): TGTGCCAGCAGCTCGGGACAGGGGTTGTCTTCACCCCTCCACTTT. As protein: CASSSGQGLSSPLHF.

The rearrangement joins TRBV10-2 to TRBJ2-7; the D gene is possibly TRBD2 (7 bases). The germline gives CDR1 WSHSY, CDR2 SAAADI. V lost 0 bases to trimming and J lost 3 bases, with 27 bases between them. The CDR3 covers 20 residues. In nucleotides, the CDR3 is TGCGCCAGCAGTGAGTCGATCCTGCACCGGGGGGAAGGAGGGGGCTACGAGCAGTACTTC. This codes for CASSESILHRGEGGGYEQYF.

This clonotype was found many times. The CDR3 is CARGGSEFNQPQHF. In nucleotides, the CDR3 is TGTGCCAGAGGGGGGTCAGAATTCAATCAGCCCCAGCATTTT. The V call is TRBV2, the J call TRBJ1-5, with a tentative D call TRBD1 (6 bases). V was shortened by 9 bases and J by 3 bases, with 15 bases between the two germline ends. The CDR3 consists of 14 residues. Germline V gene sequence: CDR1 SNHLY, CDR2 FYNNEI.